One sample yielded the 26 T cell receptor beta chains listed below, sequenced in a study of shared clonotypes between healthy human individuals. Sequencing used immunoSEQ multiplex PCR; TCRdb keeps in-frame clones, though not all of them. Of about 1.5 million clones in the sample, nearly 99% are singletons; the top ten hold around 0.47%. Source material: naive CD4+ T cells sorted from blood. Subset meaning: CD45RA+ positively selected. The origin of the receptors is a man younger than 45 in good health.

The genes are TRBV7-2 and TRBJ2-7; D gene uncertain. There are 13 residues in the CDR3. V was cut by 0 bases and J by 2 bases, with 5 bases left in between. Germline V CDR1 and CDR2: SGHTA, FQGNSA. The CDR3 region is CASSLAIPYEQYF. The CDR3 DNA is TGTGCCAGCAGCTTAGCCATACCCTACGAGCAGTACTTC.

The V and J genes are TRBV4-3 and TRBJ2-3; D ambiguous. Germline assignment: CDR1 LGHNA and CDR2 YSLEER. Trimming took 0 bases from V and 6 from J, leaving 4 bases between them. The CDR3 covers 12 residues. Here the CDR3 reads CASSQDFDTQYF. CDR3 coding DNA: TGCGCCAGCAGCCAAGATTTTGATACGCAGTATTTT.

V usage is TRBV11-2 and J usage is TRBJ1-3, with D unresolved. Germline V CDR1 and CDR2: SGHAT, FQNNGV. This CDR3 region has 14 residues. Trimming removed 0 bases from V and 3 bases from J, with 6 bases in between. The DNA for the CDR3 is TGTGCCAGCAGCTTAGATCCAGATGGAAACACCATATATTTT. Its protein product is CASSLDPDGNTIYF.

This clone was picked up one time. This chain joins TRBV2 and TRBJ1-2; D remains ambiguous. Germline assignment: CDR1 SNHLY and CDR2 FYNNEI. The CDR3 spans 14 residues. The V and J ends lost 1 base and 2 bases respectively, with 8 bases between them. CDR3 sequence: CASSEDARNYGYTF. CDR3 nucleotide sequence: TGTGCCAGCAGTGAAGATGCAAGGAACTATGGCTACACCTTC. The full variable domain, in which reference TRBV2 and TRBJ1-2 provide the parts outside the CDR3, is EPEVTQTPSHQVTQMGQEVILRCVPISNHLYFYWYRQILGQKVEFLVSFYNNEISEKSEIFDDQFSVERPDGSNFTLKIRSTKLEDSAMYFCASSEDARNYGYTFGSGTRLTVV.

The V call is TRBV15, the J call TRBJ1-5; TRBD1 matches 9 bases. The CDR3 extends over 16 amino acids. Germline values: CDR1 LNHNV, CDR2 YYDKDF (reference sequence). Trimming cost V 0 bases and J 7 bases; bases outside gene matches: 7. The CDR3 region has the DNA TGTGCCACCAGCAGAGACCTGGGACAGGGTGAACAGCCCCAGCATTTT. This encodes CATSRDLGQGEQPQHF.

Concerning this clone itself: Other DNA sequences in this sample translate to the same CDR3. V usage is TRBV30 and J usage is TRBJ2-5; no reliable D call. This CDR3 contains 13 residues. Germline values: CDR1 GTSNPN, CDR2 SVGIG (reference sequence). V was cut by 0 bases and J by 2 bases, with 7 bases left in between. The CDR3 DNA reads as TGTGCCTGGAGTGTTGGCTTTCAAGAGACCCAGTACTTC. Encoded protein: CAWSVGFQETQYF.

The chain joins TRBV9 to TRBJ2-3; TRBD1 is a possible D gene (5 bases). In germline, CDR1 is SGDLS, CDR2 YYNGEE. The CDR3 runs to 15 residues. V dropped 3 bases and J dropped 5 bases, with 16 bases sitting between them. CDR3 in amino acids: CASSESIKRGDTQYF. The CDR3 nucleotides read TGTGCCAGCAGCGAGAGCATAAAAAGGGGAGATACGCAGTATTTT.

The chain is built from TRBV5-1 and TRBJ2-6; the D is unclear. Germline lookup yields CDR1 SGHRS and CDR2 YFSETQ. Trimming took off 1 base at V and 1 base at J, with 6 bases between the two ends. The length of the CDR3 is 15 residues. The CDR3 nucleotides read TGCGCCAGCAGCTTGTTAGGGTCTGGGGCCAACGTCCTGACTTTC. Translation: CASSLLGSGANVLTF.

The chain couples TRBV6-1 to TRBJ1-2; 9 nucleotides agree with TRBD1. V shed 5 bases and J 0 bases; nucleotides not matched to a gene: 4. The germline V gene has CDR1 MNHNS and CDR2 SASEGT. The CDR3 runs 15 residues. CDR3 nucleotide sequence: TGTGCCAGCAGTCCCGGGACAGGGCCTAACTATGGCTACACCTTC. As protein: CASSPGTGPNYGYTF.

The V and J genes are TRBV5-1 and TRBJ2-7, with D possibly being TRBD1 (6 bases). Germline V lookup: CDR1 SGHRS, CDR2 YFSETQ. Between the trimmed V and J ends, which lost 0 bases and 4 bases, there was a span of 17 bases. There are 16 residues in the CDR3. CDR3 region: CASSLGEGGKSYEQYF. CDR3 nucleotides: TGCGCCAGCAGCTTGGGGGAAGGGGGAAAATCTTACGAGCAGTACTTC.

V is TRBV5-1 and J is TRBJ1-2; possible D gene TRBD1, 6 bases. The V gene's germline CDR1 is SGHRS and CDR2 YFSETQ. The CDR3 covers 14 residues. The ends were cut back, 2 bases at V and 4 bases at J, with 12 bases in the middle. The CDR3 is CASSFQQGGYGYTF. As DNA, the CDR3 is TGCGCCAGCAGCTTTCAACAGGGTGGCTATGGCTACACCTTC.

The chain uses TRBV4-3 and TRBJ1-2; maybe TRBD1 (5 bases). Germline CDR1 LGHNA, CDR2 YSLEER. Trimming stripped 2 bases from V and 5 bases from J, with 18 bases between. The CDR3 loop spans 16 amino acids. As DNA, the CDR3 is TGCGCCAGCAGCCAAACCGGGACTCCGGGCCCTTATGGCTACACCTTC. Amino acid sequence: CASSQTGTPGPYGYTF.

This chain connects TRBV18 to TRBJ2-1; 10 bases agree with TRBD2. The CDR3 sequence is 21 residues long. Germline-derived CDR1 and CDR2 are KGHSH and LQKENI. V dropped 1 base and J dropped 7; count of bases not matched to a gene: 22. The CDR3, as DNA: TGTGCCAGCTCACCACTTCCCCCAAGGGCACAGGGGGGACTAGCGACGAATGAGCAGTTCTTC. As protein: CASSPLPPRAQGGLATNEQFF.

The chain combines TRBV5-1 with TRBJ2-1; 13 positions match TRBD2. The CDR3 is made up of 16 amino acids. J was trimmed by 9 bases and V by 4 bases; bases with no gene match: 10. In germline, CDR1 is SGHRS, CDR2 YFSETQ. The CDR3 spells CASSPGLAGVYGEQFF. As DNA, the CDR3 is TGCGCCAGCAGCCCCGGACTAGCGGGAGTCTATGGTGAGCAGTTCTTC.

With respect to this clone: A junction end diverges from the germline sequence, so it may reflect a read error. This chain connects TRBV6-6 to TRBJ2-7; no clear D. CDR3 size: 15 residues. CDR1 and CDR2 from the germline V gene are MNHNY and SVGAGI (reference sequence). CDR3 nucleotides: TGTGCCAGCAGTCACTCCCGCCGGGTTACCTACGAGCAGTACTTC. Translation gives CASSHSRRVTYEQYF.

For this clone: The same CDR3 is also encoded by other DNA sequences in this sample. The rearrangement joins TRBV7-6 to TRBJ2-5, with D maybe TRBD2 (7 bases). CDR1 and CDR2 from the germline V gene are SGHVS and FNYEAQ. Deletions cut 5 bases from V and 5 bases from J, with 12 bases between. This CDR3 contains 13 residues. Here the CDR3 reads CASSPRGGETQYF. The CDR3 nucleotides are TGTGCCAGCAGCCCCAGGGGAGGGGAGACCCAGTACTTC.

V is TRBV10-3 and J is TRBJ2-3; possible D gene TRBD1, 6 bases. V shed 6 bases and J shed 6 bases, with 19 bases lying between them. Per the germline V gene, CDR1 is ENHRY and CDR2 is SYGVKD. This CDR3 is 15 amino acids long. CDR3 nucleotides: TGTGCCATCAGAGACAGGACGATGCAAGGGGATACGCAGTATTTT. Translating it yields CAIRDRTMQGDTQYF.

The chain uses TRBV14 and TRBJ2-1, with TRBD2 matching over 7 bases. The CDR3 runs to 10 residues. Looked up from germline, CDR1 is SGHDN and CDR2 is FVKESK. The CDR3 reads CSSGYNEQFF. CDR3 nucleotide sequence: TGTTCTAGCGGATACAATGAGCAGTTCTTC.

The CDR3 bases are TGTGCCAGCAGCTTAAAAGGGCCTTCAGATACGCAGTATTTT. Translating gives CASSLKGPSDTQYF. The chain links TRBV7-3 to TRBJ2-3; the D is unclear. Trimming took 1 base from V and 4 from J, leaving 9 bases between them. The CDR3 contains 14 residues. The germline CDR1 and CDR2 sequences are SGHTA and FQGTGA. The whole variable domain, remainder taken from reference TRBV7-3 and TRBJ2-3, is GAGVSQTPSNKVTEKGKYVELRCDPISGHTALYWYRQSLGQGPEFLIYFQGTGAADDSGLPNDRFFAVRPEGSVSTLKIQRTERGDSAVYLCASSLKGPSDTQYFGPGTRLTVL.

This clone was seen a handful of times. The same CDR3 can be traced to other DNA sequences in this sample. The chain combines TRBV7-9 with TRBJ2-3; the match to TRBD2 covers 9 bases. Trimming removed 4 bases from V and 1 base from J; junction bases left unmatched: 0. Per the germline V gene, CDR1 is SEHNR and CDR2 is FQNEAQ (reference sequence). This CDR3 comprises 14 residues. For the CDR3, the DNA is TGTGCCAGCAGCTCTAGCGGGGGCACAGATACGCAGTATTTT. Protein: CASSSSGGTDTQYF.

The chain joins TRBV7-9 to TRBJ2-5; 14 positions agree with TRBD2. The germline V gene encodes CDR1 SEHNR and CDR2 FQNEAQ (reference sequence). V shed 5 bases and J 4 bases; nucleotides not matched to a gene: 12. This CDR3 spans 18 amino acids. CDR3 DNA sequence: TGTGCCAGCAGCGCCCTACCCCCGGGACTAGCGGGAGTAGAGACCCAGTACTTC. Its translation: CASSALPPGLAGVETQYF.

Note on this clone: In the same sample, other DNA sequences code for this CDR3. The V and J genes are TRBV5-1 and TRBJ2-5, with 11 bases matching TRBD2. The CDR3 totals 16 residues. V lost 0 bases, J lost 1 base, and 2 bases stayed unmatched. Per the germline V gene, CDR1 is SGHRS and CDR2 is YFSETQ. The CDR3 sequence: CASSLGLAGGQETQYF. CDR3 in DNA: TGCGCCAGCAGCTTGGGGCTAGCGGGAGGCCAAGAGACCCAGTACTTC.

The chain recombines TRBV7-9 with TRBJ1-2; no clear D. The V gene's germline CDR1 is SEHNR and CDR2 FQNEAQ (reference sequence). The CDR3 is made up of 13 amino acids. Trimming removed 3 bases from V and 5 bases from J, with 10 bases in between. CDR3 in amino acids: CASSFDGIYGYTF. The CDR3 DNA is TGTGCCAGCAGCTTTGACGGCATATATGGCTACACCTTC. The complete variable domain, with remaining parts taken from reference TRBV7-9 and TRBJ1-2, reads DTGVSQNPRHKITKRGQNVTFRCDPISEHNRLYWYRQTLGQGPEFLTYFQNEAQLEKSRLLSDRFSAERPKGSFSTLEIQRTEQGDSAMYLCASSFDGIYGYTFGSGTRLTVV.

The CDR3 loop is CASNRATGELFF. In DNA form, the CDR3 reads TGTGCCAGCAACAGGGCCACCGGGGAGCTGTTTTTT. The genes are TRBV28 and TRBJ2-2; a weak D match, TRBD1 (6 bases). V lost 7 bases to trimming and J lost 4 bases, with 7 bases between them. The CDR3 has 12 amino acids. From germline, CDR1 is MDHEN and CDR2 SYDVKM.

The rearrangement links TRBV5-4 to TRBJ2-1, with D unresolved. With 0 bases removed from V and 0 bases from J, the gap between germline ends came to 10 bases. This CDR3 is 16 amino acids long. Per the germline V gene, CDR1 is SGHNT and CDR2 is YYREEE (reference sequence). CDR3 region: CASSLGQLSSYNEQFF. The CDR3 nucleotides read TGTGCCAGCAGCTTGGGGCAGTTGAGCTCCTACAATGAGCAGTTCTTC.

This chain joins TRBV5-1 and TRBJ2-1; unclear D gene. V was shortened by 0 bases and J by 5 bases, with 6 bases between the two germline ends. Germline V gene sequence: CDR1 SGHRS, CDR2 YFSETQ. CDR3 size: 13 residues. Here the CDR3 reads CASSLVRNNEQFF. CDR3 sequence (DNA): TGCGCCAGCAGCTTGGTCCGGAACAATGAGCAGTTCTTC.